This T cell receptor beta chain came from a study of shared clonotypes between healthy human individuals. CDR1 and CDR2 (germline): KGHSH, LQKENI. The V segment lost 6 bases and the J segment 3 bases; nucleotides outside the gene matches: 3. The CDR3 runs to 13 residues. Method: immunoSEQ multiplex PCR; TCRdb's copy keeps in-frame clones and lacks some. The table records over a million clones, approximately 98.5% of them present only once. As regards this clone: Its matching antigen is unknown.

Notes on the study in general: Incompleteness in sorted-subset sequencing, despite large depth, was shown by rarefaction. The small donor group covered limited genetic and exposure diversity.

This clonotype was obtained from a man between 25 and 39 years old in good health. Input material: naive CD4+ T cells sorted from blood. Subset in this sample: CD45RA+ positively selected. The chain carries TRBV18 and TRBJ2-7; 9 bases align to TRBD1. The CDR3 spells CASSRGQGYEQYF. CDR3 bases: TGTGCCAGCTCCCGGGGACAGGGCTACGAGCAGTACTTC.